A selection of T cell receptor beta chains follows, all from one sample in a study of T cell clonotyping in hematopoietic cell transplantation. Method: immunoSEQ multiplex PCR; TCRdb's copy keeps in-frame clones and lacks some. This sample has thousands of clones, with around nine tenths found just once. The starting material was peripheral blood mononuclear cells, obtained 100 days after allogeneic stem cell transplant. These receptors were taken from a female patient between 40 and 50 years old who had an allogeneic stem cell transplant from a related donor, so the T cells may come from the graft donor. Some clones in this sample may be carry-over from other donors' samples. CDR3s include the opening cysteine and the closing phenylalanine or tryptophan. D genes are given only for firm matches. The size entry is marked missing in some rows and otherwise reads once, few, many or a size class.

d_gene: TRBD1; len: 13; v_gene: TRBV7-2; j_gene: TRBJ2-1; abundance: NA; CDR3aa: CASSFPPGQGNLF
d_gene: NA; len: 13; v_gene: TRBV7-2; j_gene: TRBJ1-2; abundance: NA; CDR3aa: CASSLVGDYGYTF
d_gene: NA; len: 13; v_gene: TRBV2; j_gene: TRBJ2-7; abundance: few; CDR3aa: CASTPTASYEQYF
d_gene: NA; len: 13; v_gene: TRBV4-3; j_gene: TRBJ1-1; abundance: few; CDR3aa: CASSLGVGAEAFF
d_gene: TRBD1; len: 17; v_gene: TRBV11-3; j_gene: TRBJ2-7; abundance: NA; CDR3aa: CASSRIPGTGLMHEQYF
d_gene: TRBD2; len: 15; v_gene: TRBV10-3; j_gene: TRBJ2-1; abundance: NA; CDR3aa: CAISEAGGSYNEQFF
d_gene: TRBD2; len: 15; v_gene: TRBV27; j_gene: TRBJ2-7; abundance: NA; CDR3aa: CASSLRLAGAYEQYF
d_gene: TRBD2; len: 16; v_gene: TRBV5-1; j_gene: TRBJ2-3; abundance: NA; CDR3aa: CASSPRTSGAEDTQYF
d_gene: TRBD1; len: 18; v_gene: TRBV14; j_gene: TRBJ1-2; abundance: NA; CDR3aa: CASSGHRDRAVFLYGYTF
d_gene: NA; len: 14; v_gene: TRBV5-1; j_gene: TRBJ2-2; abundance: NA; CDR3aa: CASSLRVGTGELFF
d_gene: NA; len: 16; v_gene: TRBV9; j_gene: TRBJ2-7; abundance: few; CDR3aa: CASHQSSGSEGCEQYF
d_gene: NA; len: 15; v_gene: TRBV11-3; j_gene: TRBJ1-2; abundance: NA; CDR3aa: CASSLGAQANYGYTF
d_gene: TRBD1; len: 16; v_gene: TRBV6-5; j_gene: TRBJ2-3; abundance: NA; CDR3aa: CASSYSPSADRDTQYF
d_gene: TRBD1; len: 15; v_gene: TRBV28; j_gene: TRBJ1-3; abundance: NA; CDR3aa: CASSLSGGSGNTIYF
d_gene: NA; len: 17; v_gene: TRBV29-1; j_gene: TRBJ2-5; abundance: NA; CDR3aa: CSVEVLGRATEEETQYF
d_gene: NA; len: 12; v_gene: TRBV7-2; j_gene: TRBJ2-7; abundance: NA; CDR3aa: CASSFGGPEQYF
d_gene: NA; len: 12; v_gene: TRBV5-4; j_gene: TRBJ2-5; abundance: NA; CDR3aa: CASSSRAGDQYF
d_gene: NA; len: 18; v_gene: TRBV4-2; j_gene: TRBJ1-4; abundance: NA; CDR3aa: CASSQGDGRLGGIEKLFF
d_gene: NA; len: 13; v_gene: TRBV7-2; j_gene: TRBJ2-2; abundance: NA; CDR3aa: CASRVRDTGELFF
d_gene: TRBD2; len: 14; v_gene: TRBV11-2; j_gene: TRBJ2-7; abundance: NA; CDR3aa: CASSWGGTSYEQYF